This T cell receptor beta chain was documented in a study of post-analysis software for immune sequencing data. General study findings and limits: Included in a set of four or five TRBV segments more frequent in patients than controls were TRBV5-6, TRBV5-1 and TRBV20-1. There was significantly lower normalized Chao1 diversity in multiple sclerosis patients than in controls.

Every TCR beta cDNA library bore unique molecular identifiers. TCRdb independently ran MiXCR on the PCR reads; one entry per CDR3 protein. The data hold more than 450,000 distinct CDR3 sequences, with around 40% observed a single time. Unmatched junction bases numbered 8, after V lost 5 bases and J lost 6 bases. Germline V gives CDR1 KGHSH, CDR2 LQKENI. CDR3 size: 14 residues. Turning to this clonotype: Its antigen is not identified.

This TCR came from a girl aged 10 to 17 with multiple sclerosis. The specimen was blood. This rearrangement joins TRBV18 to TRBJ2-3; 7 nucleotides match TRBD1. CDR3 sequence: CASSEARGSDTQYF. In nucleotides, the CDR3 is TGTGCCAGCTCAGAAGCCAGGGGGTCGGATACGCAGTATTTT.